This T cell receptor beta chain was captured in a study of cytomegalovirus exposure and HLA in healthy donors. Germline V CDR1 and CDR2: MNHEY, SMNVEV (reference sequence). The CDR3 length is 15 residues. PCR used 60 Vbeta primers and 13 Jbeta primers. Clones were sequenced by immunoSEQ multiplex PCR, and TCRdb holds only the in-frame ones, with some missing. Among around 260,000 clones listed, approximately 80% were seen once. This sequence was found in a girl aged 2-10 years in good health and CMV-seronegative. The rearrangement joins TRBV27 to TRBJ2-5; TRBD1 agrees at 8 bases. With the DNA end fitting TRBJ2-7 better, the J assignment may be wrong. Sequenced: PBMCs. The chain's CDR3 is CASSSQGALPHEQYF. CDR3 nucleotide sequence: TGTGCCAGCAGCTCTCAGGGGGCGCTTCCCCACGAGCAGTACTTC.